This T cell receptor (beta chain) stems from a study of early T cells in non-severe SARS-CoV-2 infection. TCRdb itself ran the 5' RACE reads through MiXCR, one entry per CDR3 protein. Of over 85,000 distinct CDR3 sequences listed, under 15% are singletons. CDR1 and CDR2 (germline): SGHAT, FQNNGV. Germline trimming cut 5 bases from V and 4 bases from J; bases unmatched to any gene: 7. The CDR3 totals 15 residues. This receptor was identified in an adult who was a healthcare worker with PCR-confirmed SARS-CoV-2 infection or an uninfected control (not recorded which). The V and J genes are TRBV11-2 and TRBJ2-3, with 9 bases matching TRBD2. The source material was whole blood. CDR3 coding DNA: TGTGCCAGCAGCCCTAGCGGGACCCCTCCAGATACGCAGTATTTT. It yields the protein CASSPSGTPPDTQYF. Filled out from reference TRBV11-2 and TRBJ2-3, the complete variable domain reads EAGVAQSPRYKIIEKRQSVAFWCNPISGHATLYWYQQILGQGPKLLIQFQNNGVVDDSQLPKDRFSAERLKGVDSTLKIQPAKLEDSAVYLCASSPSGTPPDTQYFGPGTRLTVL.